What follows are 16 T cell receptor beta chains derived from one specimen sequenced in a study of OX40 agonist ivuxolimab in advanced cancers. Clones were read by immunoSEQ multiplex PCR, and TCRdb kept only the in-frame ones, dropping some. The data show about 100,000 clones, under 95% seen once. The sequences come from CD4+ or CD8+ T cells sorted from blood, collected in a trial of the OX40 agonist ivuxolimab. All receptors derive from an adult with an advanced solid tumor such as melanoma, head and neck, liver or kidney cancer.

The rearrangement joins TRBV27 to TRBJ1-1; D remains ambiguous. This CDR3 has 14 residues. Germline V gene sequence: CDR1 MNHEY, CDR2 SMNVEV (reference sequence). The V end lost 5 bases, the J end lost 3 bases, and 13 bases lay between the germline ends. CDR3 nucleotides: TGTGCCAGCAGTCAACCCTTCCACCACACTGAAGCTTTCTTT. It specifies CASSQPFHHTEAFF.

The chain joins TRBV6-1 to TRBJ2-2; D might be TRBD2 (5 bases). CDR1 and CDR2 (germline): MNHNS, SASEGT. V was pared by 3 bases and J by 5 bases, with 13 bases between. CDR3 length: 15 amino acids. CDR3 nucleotides: TGTGCCAGCAGTGACAGTCCCGGAGGAACCGGGGAGCTGTTTTTT. Translation: CASSDSPGGTGELFF.

The V call is TRBV7-9, the J call TRBJ2-4; TRBD1 aligns across 10 bases. Germline V CDR1 and CDR2: SEHNR, FQNEAQ (reference sequence). This CDR3 contains 14 residues. Trimming removed 3 bases from V and 5 bases from J; junction bases left unmatched: 1. The CDR3 here is CASSFGQGENIQYF. DNA of the CDR3: TGTGCCAGCAGCTTCGGACAGGGGGAAAACATTCAGTACTTC.

The V gene is TRBV6-6, the J gene TRBJ1-1; TRBD1 aligns across 9 bases. The CDR3 loop spans 14 amino acids. The trim removed 8 bases at V and 2 bases at J, leaving 6 bases unmatched. CDR1 and CDR2 from the germline V gene are MNHNY and SVGAGI (reference sequence). CDR3 DNA sequence: TGTGCCAGCGGGCGGACAGGGGTAAACACTGAAGCTTTCTTT. Translation: CASGRTGVNTEAFF.

This clone is a singleton in its sample. CDR3 sequence (DNA): TGTGCCAGCAGTGCGACTAGCGGGAGGCAGAACACCGGGGAGCTGTTTTTT. It translates to CASSATSGRQNTGELFF. The chain couples TRBV6-1 to TRBJ2-2; 13 bases line up with TRBD2. Germline values: CDR1 MNHNS, CDR2 SASEGT. V shed 4 bases, J shed 1 base, and the junction held 3 bases outside the gene matches. This CDR3 region has 17 residues.

This rearrangement joins TRBV2 to TRBJ2-1; 9 bases are shared with TRBD2. The CDR3 consists of 14 residues. In germline, CDR1 is SNHLY, CDR2 FYNNEI. Trimming took 9 bases from V and 7 from J; bases not matched to a gene: 10. CDR3 in amino acids: CARGGAGGWNEQFF. In DNA form, the CDR3 reads TGTGCCAGGGGCGGAGCGGGGGGTTGGAATGAGCAGTTCTTC.

The chain combines TRBV25-1 with TRBJ2-1; the D is unclear. CDR1 is MGHDK, CDR2 SYGVNS, per germline. The CDR3 spans 16 residues. Trimming shortened V by 0 bases and J by 0 bases, and 9 bases separated the two germline ends. The CDR3 DNA is TGTGCCAGCAGTGAATATGTGCCGAGCTCCTACAATGAGCAGTTCTTC. This encodes CASSEYVPSSYNEQFF.

The genes are TRBV7-3 and TRBJ2-5; D call uncertain. There are 14 residues in the CDR3. Trimming took off 5 bases at V and 2 bases at J, with 12 bases between the two ends. The V gene's germline CDR1 is SGHTA and CDR2 FQGTGA. The CDR3 nucleotides are TGTGCCAGCAGCCCGGACGGCAGGCAAGAGACCCAGTACTTC. Encoded protein: CASSPDGRQETQYF.

The gene calls are TRBV7-2 and TRBJ1-5; 10 positions agree with TRBD1. V lost 6 bases to trimming and J lost 6 bases; unmatched junction nucleotides: 8. CDR3 length: 15 residues. Germline CDR1 is SGHTA and CDR2 is FQGNSA. The CDR3 DNA sequence: TGTGCCAGCAGTAAAAGACAGGGGGCCGGTCAGCCCCAGCATTTT. It specifies CASSKRQGAGQPQHF.

The chain employs TRBV5-1 and TRBJ1-2, with 7 bases that match TRBD1. Germline V lookup: CDR1 SGHRS, CDR2 YFSETQ. Trimming cost V 3 bases and J 4 bases; bases outside gene matches: 6. The CDR3 loop spans 14 amino acids. The CDR3 is CASSSNRDSYGYTF. Written as DNA, the CDR3 is TGCGCCAGCAGCTCGAACCGGGACAGCTATGGCTACACCTTC.

This chain links TRBV5-1 with TRBJ2-2; 10 bases are a match to TRBD2. Germline values: CDR1 SGHRS, CDR2 YFSETQ. The CDR3 consists of 18 residues. Unmatched junction bases numbered 9, after V lost 4 bases and J lost 0 bases. DNA for the CDR3: TGCGCCAGCAGCCCTACTAGTAGCGGGGGGTCGAACACCGGGGAGCTGTTTTTT. Translation gives CASSPTSSGGSNTGELFF.

The chain recombines TRBV4-1 with TRBJ1-3; D might be TRBD1 (5 bases). The CDR3 is 14 amino acids. Trimming removed 4 bases at V and 9 bases at J, with 16 bases between. The germline V gene has CDR1 MGHRA and CDR2 YSYEKL. The CDR3 DNA reads TGCGCCAGCAGCCTGGGGGGTGGTAACAGCACCATATATTTT. It specifies CASSLGGGNSTIYF.

The chain couples TRBV30 to TRBJ1-2; D is undetermined. The V gene lost 7 bases and the J gene lost 0 bases, with 18 bases spanning the gap. The CDR3 extends over 15 amino acids. Germline-derived CDR1 and CDR2 are GTSNPN and SVGIG (reference sequence). CDR3 DNA sequence: TGTGCCTTCACAACCTCAGGAATTTCTAACTATGGCTACACCTTC. Its protein product is CAFTTSGISNYGYTF.

The CDR3 region is CASSTEWVGQSLSYEQYF. DNA of the CDR3: TGTGCCAGTAGTACCGAGTGGGTCGGACAGTCCTTGTCCTACGAGCAGTACTTC. The V and J genes are TRBV19 and TRBJ2-7; possible D gene TRBD1, 6 bases. Germline V CDR1 and CDR2: LNHDA, SQIVND (reference sequence). The CDR3 has 18 amino acids. Trimming left V 4 bases short and J 1 base short, with 23 bases between.

This clone was picked up one time. J is TRBJ2-3 and V is TRBV5-1; no reliable D call. The CDR3 consists of 15 residues. The V gene's germline CDR1 is SGHRS and CDR2 YFSETQ. V lost 1 base, J lost 4 bases, and 13 bases lay in between. For the CDR3, the DNA is TGCGCCAGCAGCTTGACTCTAATCGAGGCAGATACGCAGTATTTT. The encoded protein is CASSLTLIEADTQYF.

The rearrangement uses TRBV11-3 and TRBJ2-3; TRBD1 might be the D (5 bases). The V gene's germline CDR1 is SGHNT and CDR2 YENEEA. Trimming removed 1 base at V and 2 bases at J, with 7 bases between. CDR3 length equals 14 residues. In DNA form, the CDR3 reads TGTGCCAGCAGCTTAGGACAGAACACAGATACGCAGTATTTT. Protein: CASSLGQNTDTQYF.